These 5 T cell receptor beta chains share one sample of origin, sequenced in a study of shared clonotypes between healthy human individuals. Generated by immunoSEQ multiplex PCR, the TCRdb table keeps only in-frame clones and is missing some. This table has a few million clones, 90% to 96% appearing once. Sequenced input: naive CD4+ T cells sorted from blood. Described subset: CD45RA+ positively selected. The receptor set was obtained from a man younger than 30 in good health.

The chain uses TRBV11-2 and TRBJ2-3, with D possibly TRBD1 on 7 matching bases. Deletions cut 4 bases from V and 4 bases from J, with 12 bases between. This CDR3 has 14 amino acids. CDR1 SGHAT and CDR2 FQNNGV come from the germline V gene. The CDR3 loop is CASSSSRGADTQYF. CDR3 in DNA: TGTGCCAGCAGCTCCAGCAGGGGGGCAGATACGCAGTATTTT.

In the case of this clone: The same CDR3 also results from other DNA sequences found in this sample. This sequence joins TRBV12-5 and TRBJ2-5; D gene uncertain. The germline gives CDR1 LGHNT, CDR2 FRNRAP. V lost 3 bases, J lost 5 bases, and 4 bases lay in between. The CDR3 runs 11 residues. The CDR3 DNA is TGTGCTAGTGGTTTATGGGAGACCCAGTACTTC. As protein: CASGLWETQYF.

This chain connects TRBV30 to TRBJ2-1, with 10 nucleotides matching TRBD2. The length of the CDR3 is 16 residues. Germline values: CDR1 GTSNPN, CDR2 SVGIG (reference sequence). V shed 4 bases and J 9 bases; nucleotides not matched to a gene: 15. Here the CDR3 DNA reads TGTGCCTGGATCGCTTACAGCGGGAGGGCCAGCGGTGAGCAGTTCTTC. Its translation: CAWIAYSGRASGEQFF.

This chain joins TRBV13 and TRBJ2-1; 9 bases are a match to TRBD2. CDR1 is PRHDT, CDR2 FYEKMQ, per germline (reference sequence). The CDR3 length is 19 residues. Losses at the gene ends were 2 bases for V and 5 bases for J; bases not matched to a gene: 16. The CDR3 loop is CASSLYPPPQRGVNNEQFF. CDR3 DNA sequence: TGTGCCAGCAGCTTATATCCGCCCCCCCAGCGGGGGGTAAACAATGAGCAGTTCTTC.

This rearrangement joins TRBV7-9 to TRBJ2-5; TRBD2 matches at 9 bases. The CDR3 extends over 14 amino acids. Losses at the gene ends were 8 bases for V and 5 bases for J; bases not matched to a gene: 9. Germline V CDR1 and CDR2: SEHNR, FQNEAQ (reference sequence). The CDR3 DNA follows: TGTGCCAGCCGTGGTAGCGGGGGCGGCGAGACCCAGTACTTC. Translation: CASRGSGGGETQYF.